Below, one T cell receptor beta chain is given with its context. Its antigen remains unknown. The assay was immunoSEQ multiplex PCR, and TCRdb's table has in-frame clones only and misses some. Among about 140,000 clones listed, 70% to 90% were seen once. These data come from a study of T cell responses to AZD1222 COVID-19 vaccine. Broader study findings: The donor group comprised mostly white British people and more females; the analysis possibly underestimated clonal diversity. Reportedly, nearly half the spike-specific TCRs target unmutated variant regions. Among those given AZD1222, only five to seven were seropositive at baseline. It was only after the peak T cell response that any repertoires were sampled.

The sequence derives from an adult who received the AZD1222 COVID-19 vaccine. The sequenced sample was peripheral blood, obtained 28 days after the second AZD1222 dose.

The CDR3 sequence is CASSQQGGPSAKNIQYF. Here the CDR3 DNA reads TGTGCCAGCAGCCAACAAGGGGGACCCTCAGCCAAAAACATTCAGTACTTC. The chain couples TRBV3-1 (or the pseudogene TRBV3-2) to TRBJ2-4; D is possibly TRBD1 (6 bases). Trimming pared 2 bases from V and 0 bases from J, leaving 14 bases between. Per the germline V gene, CDR1 is LGHDT and CDR2 is YNNKEL (reference sequence). There are 17 residues in the CDR3.